A single sample is the source of the 17 T cell receptor beta chains below, sequenced in a study of T cell responses to AZD1222 COVID-19 vaccine. Assay: immunoSEQ multiplex PCR; the TCRdb copy retains only in-frame clones and omits some. The sample has around 200,000 clones, around 88% seen once. The sequenced sample was peripheral blood, obtained on day 0 of AZD1222 vaccination. These receptors all stem from an adult in good health.

V usage is TRBV11-2 and J usage is TRBJ2-1; TRBD1 agrees at 9 bases. CDR3 length equals 14 residues. CDR1 SGHAT and CDR2 FQNNGV come from the germline V gene. With V trimmed by 5 bases and J by 6 bases, 5 bases remained unmatched. The CDR3 region is CASSLGTGTNEQFF. CDR3 bases: TGTGCCAGCAGCCTGGGGACAGGGACCAATGAGCAGTTCTTC.

This clone occurred a few times. This rearrangement joins TRBV28 to TRBJ1-5; TRBD1 aligns across 7 bases. V shed 6 bases, J shed 2 bases, and the junction held 7 bases outside the gene matches. The CDR3 is made up of 15 amino acids. The germline gives CDR1 MDHEN, CDR2 SYDVKM. CDR3 loop: CASSNRQGGNQPQHF. CDR3 DNA sequence: TGTGCCAGCAGCAATCGACAGGGTGGCAATCAGCCCCAGCATTTT.

The chain recombines TRBV7-6 with TRBJ2-2, with D perhaps TRBD2 (7 bases). This CDR3 has 18 residues. Trimming stripped 5 bases from V and 3 bases from J, with 22 bases between. CDR1 SGHVS and CDR2 FNYEAQ come from the germline V gene. The CDR3 loop is CASSPRRVGGLDTGELFF. The CDR3 bases are TGTGCCAGCAGCCCACGGAGGGTGGGGGGGCTGGACACCGGGGAGCTGTTTTTT.

The rearrangement links TRBV10-3 to TRBJ2-2, with D unclear. The CDR3 has 11 residues. V was shortened by 10 bases and J by 2 bases, with 5 bases between the two germline ends. Looked up from germline, CDR1 is ENHRY and CDR2 is SYGVKD. CDR3 in DNA: TGTGCCACCGCAAACACCGGGGAGCTGTTTTTT. Its translation is CATANTGELFF.

The rearrangement joins TRBV9 to TRBJ2-1; 8 positions match TRBD1. The trim removed 0 bases at V and 4 bases at J, leaving 3 bases unmatched. The germline gives CDR1 SGDLS, CDR2 YYNGEE. The CDR3 sequence is 15 residues long. The CDR3 is CASSVEGTGYNEQFF. CDR3 in DNA: TGTGCCAGCAGCGTAGAAGGGACAGGTTACAATGAGCAGTTCTTC.

V and J are TRBV6-5 and TRBJ1-2; TRBD1 is a possible D gene (5 bases). CDR1 is MNHEY, CDR2 SVGAGI, per germline. The V gene lost 6 bases and the J gene lost 6 bases, with 14 bases spanning the gap. This CDR3 has 13 residues. The CDR3 reads CASSSGPLNGYTF. The CDR3, as DNA: TGTGCCAGCAGCTCGGGACCGTTAAATGGCTACACCTTC.

The CDR3 DNA follows: TGTGCCAGCCGAACTAATGGGGTGGGGGTTAAGGGGCCCCAGCATTTT. This codes for CASRTNGVGVKGPQHF. The chain has TRBV28 and TRBJ1-5, with D maybe TRBD1 (5 bases). Looked up from germline, CDR1 is MDHEN and CDR2 is SYDVKM. The CDR3 runs to 16 residues. Trimming took 8 bases from V and 9 from J, leaving 26 bases between them.

The genes are TRBV4-3 and TRBJ1-5; no definite D call. Germline values: CDR1 LGHNA, CDR2 YSLEER. V was cut by 0 bases and J by 4 bases, with 10 bases left in between. CDR3 length equals 15 residues. DNA for the CDR3: TGCGCCAGCAGCCAAGATAGGTTCGGGAATCAGCCCCAGCATTTT. Translating it yields CASSQDRFGNQPQHF.

This rearrangement joins TRBV27 to TRBJ1-2; TRBD1 is a possible D gene (5 bases). V dropped 2 bases and J dropped 4 bases, with 17 bases sitting between them. Germline V gene data show CDR1 as MNHEY and CDR2 as SMNVEV (reference sequence). The CDR3 extends over 16 amino acids. CDR3 DNA sequence: TGTGCCAGCAGTTTAAGATCGGGGCCCGTAGGCTATGGCTACACCTTC. This encodes CASSLRSGPVGYGYTF.

This chain links TRBV3-1 (or the pseudogene TRBV3-2) with TRBJ2-3; tentatively, D is TRBD1 or TRBD2 (5 bases each). V lost 4 bases to trimming and J lost 2 bases, with 16 bases between them. The CDR3 is 16 amino acids. The germline gives CDR1 LGHDT, CDR2 YNNKEL (reference sequence). The CDR3: CASSPWRSGATDTQYF. The DNA of the CDR3 is TGTGCCAGCAGCCCCTGGAGGTCCGGGGCCACAGATACGCAGTATTTT.

V usage is TRBV4-3 and J usage is TRBJ1-5; D is uncertain. Germline CDR1 is LGHNA and CDR2 is YSLEER. The CDR3 is 13 residues long. Trimming stripped 0 bases from V and 7 bases from J, with 7 bases between. Here the CDR3 reads CASSQDHGQPQHF. CDR3 nucleotide sequence: TGCGCCAGCAGCCAAGATCACGGGCAGCCCCAGCATTTT.

The chain recombines TRBV19 with TRBJ1-1; TRBD1 agrees at 7 bases. From germline, CDR1 is LNHDA and CDR2 SQIVND (reference sequence). The CDR3 length is 14 residues. The V gene end was trimmed by 6 bases and the J gene end by 2 bases; junction bases not matched to a gene: 6. The CDR3 protein is CASRKGQLNTEAFF. The CDR3 DNA reads TGTGCCAGTAGAAAGGGACAGCTCAACACTGAAGCTTTCTTT.

This clone has just a few counts. The chain joins TRBV28 to TRBJ1-1; TRBD1 matches 7 bases. V shed 11 bases and J 0 bases; nucleotides not matched to a gene: 6. CDR1 is MDHEN and CDR2 is SYDVKM in the germline V gene. This CDR3 is 13 amino acids long. The CDR3 coding sequence is TGTGCCCACTGCGGGACAGTGAACACTGAAGCTTTCTTT. Amino acids: CAHCGTVNTEAFF.

The rearrangement links TRBV5-1 to TRBJ2-7; the D gene is possibly TRBD1 (6 bases). V was clipped by 5 bases and J by 0 bases, with 15 bases between them. CDR1 is SGHRS, CDR2 YFSETQ, per germline. This CDR3 contains 15 residues. DNA of the CDR3: TGCGCCAGCAGACGTCTCGGACAGAACTCCTACGAGCAGTACTTC. Translated, it gives CASRRLGQNSYEQYF.

The chain is built from TRBV11-2 and TRBJ1-1; D unclear. The V gene lost 1 base and the J gene lost 6 bases, with 15 bases spanning the gap. The CDR3 spans 15 residues. Germline values: CDR1 SGHAT, CDR2 FQNNGV. CDR3 in amino acids: CASSLGLWGLSEAFF. Here the CDR3 DNA reads TGTGCCAGCAGCTTAGGTTTGTGGGGTCTTTCTGAAGCTTTCTTT. Based on the CDR3 plus reference TRBV11-2 and TRBJ1-1, the full variable domain is EAGVAQSPRYKIIEKRQSVAFWCNPISGHATLYWYQQILGQGPKLLIQFQNNGVVDDSQLPKDRFSAERLKGVDSTLKIQPAKLEDSAVYLCASSLGLWGLSEAFFGQGTRLTVV.

The gene calls are TRBV30 and TRBJ2-2, with D possibly matching TRBD2 (5 bases). The germline V and J ends were trimmed by 0 bases and 8 bases, with 13 bases remaining between them. Germline CDR1 GTSNPN, CDR2 SVGIG (reference sequence). The length of the CDR3 is 14 residues. The CDR3 DNA is TGTGCCTGGAGTGTACAACCGGGAATTGGGGAGCTGTTTTTT. Protein: CAWSVQPGIGELFF.

The V gene is TRBV5-1, the J gene TRBJ1-1, with D possibly being TRBD1 (6 bases). V was clipped by 4 bases and J by 2 bases, with 15 bases between them. CDR1 is SGHRS, CDR2 YFSETQ, per germline. The CDR3 has 15 amino acids. CDR3 amino acids: CASSLIQGRNTEAFF. The CDR3 nucleotides are TGCGCCAGCAGCCTAATACAGGGACGTAACACTGAAGCTTTCTTT.